The entry below describes one T cell receptor beta chain. The antigen is not known. TCRdb used MiXCR to reprocess the 5' RACE reads, holding one entry per CDR3 protein. The sample shows 800,000 to 900,000 distinct CDR3 sequences, 12% of them seen only once. This record belongs to a study of CD8 T cells in ankylosing spondylitis. General study points: Roughly eight highly homologous variants formed a TCR beta motif that appeared characteristic of ankylosing spondylitis blood.

The specimen was blood, either unsorted or a sorted T cell fraction (not recorded which). The source of this sequence is a male donor with ankylosing spondylitis.

The CDR3 coding sequence is TGCAGTGCTAGGGGACTAGCGGGAGGGCTCGAGCAGTACTTC. The encoded protein is CSARGLAGGLEQYF. The gene calls are TRBV20-1 and TRBJ2-7, with 16 bases fitting TRBD2. V was clipped by 3 bases and J by 6 bases; unmatched bases: 2. This CDR3 has 14 amino acids. Germline CDR1 is DFQATT and CDR2 is SNEGSKA (reference sequence).